The clone carrying this T cell receptor (beta chain) has just one count. Authors' processing steps: Estimates of nucleated cell counts were drawn from the amplification of reference gene primers. Here immunoSEQ multiplex PCR was the method, and the copy in TCRdb shows in-frame clones only, minus some. The V and J calls and clone size come from that table; D and trimming were worked out from the DNA. Here the sample spans approximately 90,000 clones, more than 65% being singletons. The sample is drawn from a study of blood T cell repertoires in COVID-19. In the study overall: Acute and convalescent COVID-19 specimens originated in the United States, Italy and Spain. T cells, B-cell-depleted T cells, or PBMCs supplied cDNA or gDNA.

The CDR3 has 16 residues. Germline assignment: CDR1 MDHEN and CDR2 SYDVKM. J lost 0 bases, V lost 6 bases, and 8 bases had no gene match. This TCR was sampled from a man between 60 and 75 years old with acute or convalescent COVID-19. Source material: peripheral blood. The gene calls are TRBV28 and TRBJ2-1; TRBD2 matches at 7 bases. Written as DNA, the CDR3 is TGTGCCAGCAGCTCCCTAGCGGTGAGCTCCTACAATGAGCAGTTCTTC. This encodes CASSSLAVSSYNEQFF.